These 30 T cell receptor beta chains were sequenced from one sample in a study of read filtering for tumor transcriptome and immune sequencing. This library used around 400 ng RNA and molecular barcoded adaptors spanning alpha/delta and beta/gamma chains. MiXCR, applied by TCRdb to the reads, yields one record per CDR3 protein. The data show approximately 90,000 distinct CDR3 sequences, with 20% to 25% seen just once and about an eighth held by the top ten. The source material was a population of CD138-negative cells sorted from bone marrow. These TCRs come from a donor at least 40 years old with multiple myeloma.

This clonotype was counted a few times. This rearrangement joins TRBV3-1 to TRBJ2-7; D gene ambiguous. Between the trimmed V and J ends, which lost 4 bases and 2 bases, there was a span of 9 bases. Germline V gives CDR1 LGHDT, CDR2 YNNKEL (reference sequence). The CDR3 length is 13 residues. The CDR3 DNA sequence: TGTGCCAGCAGCCTCTCGACGACCTACGAGCAGTACTTC. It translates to CASSLSTTYEQYF.

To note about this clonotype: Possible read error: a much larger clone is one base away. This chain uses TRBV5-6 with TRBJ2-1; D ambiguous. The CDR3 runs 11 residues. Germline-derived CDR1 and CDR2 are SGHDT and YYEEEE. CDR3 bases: TGTGCCAGCGGCTTGCCCAATGAGCAGTTCTTC. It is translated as CASGLPNEQFF.

CDR3 bases: TGTGCCAGCGGGGAGGACAGGGAGTACGAGCAGTACTTC. Encoded protein: CASGEDREYEQYF. The chain recombines TRBV6-6 with TRBJ2-7; 8 bases agree with TRBD1. With V trimmed by 8 bases and J by 4 bases, 7 bases remained unmatched. From germline, CDR1 is MNHNY and CDR2 SVGAGI (reference sequence). The CDR3 contains 13 residues.

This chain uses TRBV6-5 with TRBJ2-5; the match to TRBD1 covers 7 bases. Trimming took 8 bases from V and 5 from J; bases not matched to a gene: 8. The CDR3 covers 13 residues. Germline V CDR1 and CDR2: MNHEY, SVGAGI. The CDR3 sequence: CASQGDSRETQYF. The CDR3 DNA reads TGTGCCAGCCAAGGGGACAGTCGGGAGACCCAGTACTTC.

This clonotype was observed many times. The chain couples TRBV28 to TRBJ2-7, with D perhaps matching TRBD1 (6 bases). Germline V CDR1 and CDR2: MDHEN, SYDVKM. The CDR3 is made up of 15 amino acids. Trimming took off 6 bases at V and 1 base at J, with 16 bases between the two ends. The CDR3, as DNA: TGTGCCAGCAGCCCTCTCGACAGGTTGTCCTACGAGCAGTACTTC. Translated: CASSPLDRLSYEQYF. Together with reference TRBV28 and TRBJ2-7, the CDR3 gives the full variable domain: DVKVTQSSRYLVKRTGEKVFLECVQDMDHENMFWYRQDPGLGLRLIYFSYDVKMKEKGDIPEGYSVSREKKERFSLILESASTNQTSMYLCASSPLDRLSYEQYFGPGTRLTVT.

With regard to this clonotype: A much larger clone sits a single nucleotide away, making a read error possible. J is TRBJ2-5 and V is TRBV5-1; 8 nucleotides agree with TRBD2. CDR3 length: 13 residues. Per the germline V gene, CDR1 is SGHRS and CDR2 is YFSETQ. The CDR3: CSSSLASGETQYF. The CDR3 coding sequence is TGCTCCAGCAGCTTGGCTAGCGGGGAGACCCAGTACTTC.

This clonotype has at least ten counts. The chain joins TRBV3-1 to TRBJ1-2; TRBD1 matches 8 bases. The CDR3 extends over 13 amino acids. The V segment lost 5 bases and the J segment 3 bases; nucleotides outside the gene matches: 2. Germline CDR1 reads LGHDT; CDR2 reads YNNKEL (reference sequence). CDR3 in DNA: TGTGCCAGCAGCTACAGGGGGGACTATGGCTACACCTTC. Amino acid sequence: CASSYRGDYGYTF.

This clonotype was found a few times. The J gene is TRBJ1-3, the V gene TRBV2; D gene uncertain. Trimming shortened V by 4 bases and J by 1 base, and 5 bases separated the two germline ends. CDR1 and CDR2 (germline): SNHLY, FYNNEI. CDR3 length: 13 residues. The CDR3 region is CASSAESGNTIYF. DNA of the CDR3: TGTGCCAGCAGTGCAGAATCTGGAAACACCATATATTTT.

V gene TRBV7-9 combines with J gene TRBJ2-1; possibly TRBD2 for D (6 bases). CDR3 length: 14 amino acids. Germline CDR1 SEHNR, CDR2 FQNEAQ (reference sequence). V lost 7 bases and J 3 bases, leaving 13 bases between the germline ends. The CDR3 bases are TGTGCCAGCAATGCCCGGGAGAACTACAATGAGCAGTTCTTC. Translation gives CASNARENYNEQFF.

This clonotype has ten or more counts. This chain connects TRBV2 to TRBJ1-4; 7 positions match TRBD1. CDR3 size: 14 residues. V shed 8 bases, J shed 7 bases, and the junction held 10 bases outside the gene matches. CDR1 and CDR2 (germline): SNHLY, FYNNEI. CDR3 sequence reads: CASRLGQTSEKLFF. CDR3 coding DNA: TGTGCCAGCCGCTTGGGACAGACATCTGAAAAACTGTTTTTT.

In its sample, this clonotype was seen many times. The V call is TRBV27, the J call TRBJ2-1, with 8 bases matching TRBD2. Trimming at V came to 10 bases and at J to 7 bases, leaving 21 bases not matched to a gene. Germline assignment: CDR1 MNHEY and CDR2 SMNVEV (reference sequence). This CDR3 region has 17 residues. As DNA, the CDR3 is TGTGCCAATAAACCGGGGACTAGTGACCAACCCAGTAATGAGCAGTTCTTC. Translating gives CANKPGTSDQPSNEQFF.

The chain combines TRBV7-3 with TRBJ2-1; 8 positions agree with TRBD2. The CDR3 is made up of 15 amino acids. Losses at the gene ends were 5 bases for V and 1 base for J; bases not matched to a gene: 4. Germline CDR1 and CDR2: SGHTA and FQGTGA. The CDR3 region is CASSVRGASYNEQFF. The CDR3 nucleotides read TGTGCCAGCAGCGTGCGGGGGGCATCCTACAATGAGCAGTTCTTC.

This chain's CDR3 is CASSVEGGTEAFF. The CDR3 coding sequence is TGTGCCAGCAGCGTAGAGGGGGGCACTGAAGCTTTCTTT. The chain has TRBV9 and TRBJ1-1; weak D call: TRBD1 (6 bases). Germline V gives CDR1 SGDLS, CDR2 YYNGEE. V lost 0 bases and J 4 bases, leaving 7 bases between the germline ends. This CDR3 has 13 amino acids.

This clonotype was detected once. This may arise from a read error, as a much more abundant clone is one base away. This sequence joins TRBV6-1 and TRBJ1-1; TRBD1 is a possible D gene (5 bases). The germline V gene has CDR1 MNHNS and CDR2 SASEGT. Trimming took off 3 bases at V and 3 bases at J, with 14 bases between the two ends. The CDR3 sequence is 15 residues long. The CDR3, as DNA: TGTGCCAGCAGTGATCCGGGACTTACGGACACTGAAGCTTTCTTT. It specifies CASSDPGLTDTEAFF.

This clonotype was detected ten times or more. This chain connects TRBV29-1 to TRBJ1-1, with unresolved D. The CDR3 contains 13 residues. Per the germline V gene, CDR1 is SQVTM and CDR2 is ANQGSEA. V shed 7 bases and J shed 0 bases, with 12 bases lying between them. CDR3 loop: CSAIGQVNTEAFF. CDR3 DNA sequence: TGCAGCGCCATTGGGCAGGTGAACACTGAAGCTTTCTTT. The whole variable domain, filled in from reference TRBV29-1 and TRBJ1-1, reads SAVISQKPSRDICQRGTSLTIQCQVDSQVTMMFWYRQQPGQSLTLIATANQGSEATYESGFVIDKFPISRPNLTFSTLTVSNMSPEDSSIYLCSAIGQVNTEAFFGQGTRLTVV.

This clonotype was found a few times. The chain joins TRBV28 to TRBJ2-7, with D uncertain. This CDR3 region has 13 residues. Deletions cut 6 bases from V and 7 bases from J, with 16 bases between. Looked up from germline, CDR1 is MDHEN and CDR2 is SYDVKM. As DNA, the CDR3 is TGTGCCAGCAGCCCCGTGGGCAGGCGGGAGCAGTACTTC. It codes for CASSPVGRREQYF.

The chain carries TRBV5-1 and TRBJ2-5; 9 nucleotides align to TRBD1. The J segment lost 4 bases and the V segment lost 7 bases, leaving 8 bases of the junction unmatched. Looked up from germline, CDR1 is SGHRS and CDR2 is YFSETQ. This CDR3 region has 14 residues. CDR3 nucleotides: TGCGCCAGCTCATCGGGACAGGGATCAGAGACCCAGTACTTC. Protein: CASSSGQGSETQYF. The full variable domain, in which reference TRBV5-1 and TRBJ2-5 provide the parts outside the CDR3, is KAGVTQTPRYLIKTRGQQVTLSCSPISGHRSVSWYQQTPGQGLQFLFEYFSETQRNKGNFPGRFSGRQFSNSRSEMNVSTLELGDSALYLCASSSGQGSETQYFGPGTRLLVL.

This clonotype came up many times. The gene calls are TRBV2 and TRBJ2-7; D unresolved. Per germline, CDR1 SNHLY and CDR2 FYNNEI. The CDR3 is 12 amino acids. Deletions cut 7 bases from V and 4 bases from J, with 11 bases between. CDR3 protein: CASIGKVYEQYF. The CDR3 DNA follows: TGTGCCAGCATTGGGAAAGTATACGAGCAGTACTTC.

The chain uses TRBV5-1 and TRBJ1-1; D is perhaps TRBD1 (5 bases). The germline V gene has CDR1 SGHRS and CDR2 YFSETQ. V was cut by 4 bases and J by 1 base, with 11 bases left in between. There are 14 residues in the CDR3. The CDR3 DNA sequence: TGCGCCAGCAGCCAAACTGGACAGAACACTGAAGCTTTCTTT. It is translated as CASSQTGQNTEAFF.

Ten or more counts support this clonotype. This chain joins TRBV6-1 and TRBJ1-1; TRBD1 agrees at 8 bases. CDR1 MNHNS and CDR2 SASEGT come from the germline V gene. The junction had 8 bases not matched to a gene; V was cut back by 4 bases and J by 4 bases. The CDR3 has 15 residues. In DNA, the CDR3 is TGTGCCAGCAGTGTCGAACAGGGGGGAGGCACTGAAGCTTTCTTT. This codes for CASSVEQGGGTEAFF.

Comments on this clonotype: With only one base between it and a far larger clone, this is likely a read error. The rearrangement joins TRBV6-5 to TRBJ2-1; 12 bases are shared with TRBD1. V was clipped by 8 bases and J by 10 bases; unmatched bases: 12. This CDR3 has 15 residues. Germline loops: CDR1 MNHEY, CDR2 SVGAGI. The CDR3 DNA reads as TGTGCCAGCGGTCCGCCGGGACAGGGGGCAAGGGAGCAGTTCTTC. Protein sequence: CASGPPGQGAREQFF.

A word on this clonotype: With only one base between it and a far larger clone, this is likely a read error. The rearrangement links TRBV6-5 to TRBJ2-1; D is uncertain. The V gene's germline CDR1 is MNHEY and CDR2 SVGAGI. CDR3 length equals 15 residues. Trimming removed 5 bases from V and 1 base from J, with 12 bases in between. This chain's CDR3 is CASSDRIWSYNEQFF. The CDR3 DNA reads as TGTGCCAGCAGTGATCGGATATGGTCCTACAATGAGCAGTTCTTC.

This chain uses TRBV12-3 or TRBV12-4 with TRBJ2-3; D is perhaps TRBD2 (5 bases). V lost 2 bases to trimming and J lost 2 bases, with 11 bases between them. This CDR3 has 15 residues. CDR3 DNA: TGTGCCAGCAGTTTACGAGGGCTGGACACAGATACGCAGTATTTT. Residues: CASSLRGLDTDTQYF.

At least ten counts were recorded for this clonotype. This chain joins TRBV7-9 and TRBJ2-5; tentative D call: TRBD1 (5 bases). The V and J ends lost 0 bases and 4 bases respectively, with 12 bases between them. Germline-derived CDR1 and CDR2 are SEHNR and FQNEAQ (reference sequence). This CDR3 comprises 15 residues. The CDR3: CASSLAGHRRETQYF. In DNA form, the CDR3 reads TGTGCCAGCAGCTTAGCCGGGCACAGGCGAGAGACCCAGTACTTC.

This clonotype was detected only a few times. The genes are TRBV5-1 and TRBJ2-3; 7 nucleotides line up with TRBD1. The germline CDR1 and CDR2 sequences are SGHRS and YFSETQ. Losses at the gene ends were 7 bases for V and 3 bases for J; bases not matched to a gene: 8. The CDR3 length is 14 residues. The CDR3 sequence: CASLLQGPTDTQYF. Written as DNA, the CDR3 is TGCGCCAGCCTCCTACAGGGGCCAACAGATACGCAGTATTTT.

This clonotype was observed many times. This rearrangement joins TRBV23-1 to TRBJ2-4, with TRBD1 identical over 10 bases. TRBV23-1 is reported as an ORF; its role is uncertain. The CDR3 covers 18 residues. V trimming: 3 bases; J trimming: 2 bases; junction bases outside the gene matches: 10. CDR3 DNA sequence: TGCGCCAGCAGTCAGCCAGGACAGGGGGGGGTGCCCAAAAACATTCAGTACTTC. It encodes CASSQPGQGGVPKNIQYF.

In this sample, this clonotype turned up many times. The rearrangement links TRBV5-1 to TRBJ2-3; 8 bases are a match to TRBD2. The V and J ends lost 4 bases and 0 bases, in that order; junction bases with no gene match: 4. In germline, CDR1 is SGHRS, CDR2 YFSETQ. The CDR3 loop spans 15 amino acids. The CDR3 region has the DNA TGCGCCAGCAGCCTAGCGGGTTATAGCACAGATACGCAGTATTTT. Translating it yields CASSLAGYSTDTQYF.

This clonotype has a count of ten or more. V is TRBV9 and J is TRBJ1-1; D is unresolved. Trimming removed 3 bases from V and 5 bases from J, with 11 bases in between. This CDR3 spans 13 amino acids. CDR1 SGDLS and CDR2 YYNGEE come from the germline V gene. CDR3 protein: CASSGQRQTEAFF. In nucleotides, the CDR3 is TGTGCCAGCAGCGGGCAGAGGCAGACTGAAGCTTTCTTT.

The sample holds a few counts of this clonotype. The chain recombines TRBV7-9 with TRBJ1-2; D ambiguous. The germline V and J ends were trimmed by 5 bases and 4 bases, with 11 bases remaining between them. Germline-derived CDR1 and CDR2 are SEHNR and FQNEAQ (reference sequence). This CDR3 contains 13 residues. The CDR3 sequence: CASSHRRAYGYTF. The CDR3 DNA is TGTGCCAGCAGCCACAGAAGGGCCTATGGCTACACCTTC.

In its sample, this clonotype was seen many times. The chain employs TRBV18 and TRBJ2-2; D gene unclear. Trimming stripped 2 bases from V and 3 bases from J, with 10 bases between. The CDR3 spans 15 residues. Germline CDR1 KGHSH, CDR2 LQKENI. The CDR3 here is CASSPGKYDTGELFF. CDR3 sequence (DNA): TGTGCCAGCTCACCAGGGAAATATGACACCGGGGAGCTGTTTTTT.